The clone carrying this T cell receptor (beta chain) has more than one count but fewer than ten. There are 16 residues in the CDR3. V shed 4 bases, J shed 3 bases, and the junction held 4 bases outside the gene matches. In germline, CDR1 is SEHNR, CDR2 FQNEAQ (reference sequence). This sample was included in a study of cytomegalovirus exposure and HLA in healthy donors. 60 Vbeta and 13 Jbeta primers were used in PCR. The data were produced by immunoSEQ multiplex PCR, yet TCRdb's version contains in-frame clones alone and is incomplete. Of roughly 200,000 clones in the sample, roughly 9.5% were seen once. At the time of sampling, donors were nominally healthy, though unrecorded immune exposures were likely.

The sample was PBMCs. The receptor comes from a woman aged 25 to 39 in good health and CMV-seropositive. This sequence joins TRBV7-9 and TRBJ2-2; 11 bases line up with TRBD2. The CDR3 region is CASSWWTSGYTGELFF. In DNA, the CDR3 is TGTGCCAGCAGCTGGTGGACTAGCGGGTACACCGGGGAGCTGTTTTTT.